Presented here are 23 T cell receptor beta chains from one specimen sequenced in a study of metastatic and nonmetastatic thyroid tumors. TCRdb re-clonotyped the PCR reads via MiXCR. Of roughly 63,000 clones listed, roughly 17% were seen once; the top ten hold over 8.5%. No patient received treatment before thyroid surgery. Sequenced sample: blood. The receptor source for this set is a male donor with papillary thyroid cancer or a benign thyroid nodule (not recorded which). Some clones in this sample may be carry-over from other donors' samples.

This clone was seen ten or more times. CDR3 DNA sequence: TGTGCCAGCAGCTCAATCGGACGGAACCAAGAGACCCAGTACTTC. Encoded protein: CASSSIGRNQETQYF. This chain uses TRBV7-9 with TRBJ2-5; D remains unclear. Germline V gene lookup returns CDR1 SEHNR and CDR2 FQNEAQ (reference sequence). The ends were cut back, 4 bases at V and 0 bases at J, with 12 bases in the middle. There are 15 residues in the CDR3.

The V call is TRBV30, the J call TRBJ2-7, with 7 bases that match TRBD2. The germline V gene has CDR1 GTSNPN and CDR2 SVGIG (reference sequence). The CDR3 sequence is 14 residues long. V shed 0 bases, J shed 4 bases, and the junction held 6 bases outside the gene matches. The CDR3 sequence: CAWSVGGKAYEQYF. As DNA, the CDR3 is TGTGCCTGGAGTGTCGGGGGGAAAGCATACGAGCAGTACTTC.

In regard to this clone: Given a much more abundant clone one base away, this may be a read error. The chain couples TRBV6-1 to TRBJ2-7, with D maybe TRBD1 (6 bases). V lost 6 bases and J lost 0, with 15 bases in between. The CDR3 extends over 15 amino acids. The germline V gene encodes CDR1 MNHNS and CDR2 SASEGT. The DNA of the CDR3 is TGTGCCAGCAGACACGGGACACGGGTCTCCTACGAGCAGTACTTC. Translation: CASRHGTRVSYEQYF.

This clone was seen many times. V usage is TRBV6-1 and J usage is TRBJ2-2; 8 nucleotides match TRBD1. The trim removed 7 bases at V and 7 bases at J, leaving 8 bases unmatched. The CDR3 is 14 residues long. In germline, CDR1 is MNHNS, CDR2 SASEGT. The CDR3 DNA reads as TGTGCCAGCACGGACAGGGCGCGTGGCGGGGAGCTGTTTTTT. Translated: CASTDRARGGELFF.

V usage is TRBV20-1 and J usage is TRBJ1-2; TRBD1 matches 7 bases. Germline V gene data show CDR1 as DFQATT and CDR2 as SNEGSKA (reference sequence). The CDR3 has 16 amino acids. The V segment lost 0 bases and the J segment 8 bases; nucleotides outside the gene matches: 15. CDR3 in amino acids: CSARDSLGQLSYGYTF. The DNA for the CDR3 is TGCAGTGCTAGAGATTCCTTGGGACAGCTGAGCTACGGCTACACCTTC.

This clone was seen a handful of times. A much larger clone is a single base away; this may be a read error. The identical CDR3 is also encoded by other nucleotide sequences in the sample. This chain uses TRBV7-9 with TRBJ2-7, with D maybe TRBD2 (5 bases). This CDR3 region has 13 residues. Trimming stripped 2 bases from V and 3 bases from J, with 8 bases between. Germline V CDR1 and CDR2: SEHNR, FQNEAQ (reference sequence). CDR3 nucleotides: TGTGCCAGCAGCTTACTAGCTAACTACGAGCAGTACTTC. Translated: CASSLLANYEQYF.

This clone was picked up a small number of times. This chain joins TRBV6-1 and TRBJ1-2; TRBD1 might be the D (5 bases). From germline, CDR1 is MNHNS and CDR2 SASEGT. V lost 0 bases, J lost 8 bases, and 16 bases lay in between. This CDR3 has 15 amino acids. The DNA of the CDR3 is TGTGCCAGCAGTGAAGCGGGACGGGACTTGAGGGGCTACACCTTC. This codes for CASSEAGRDLRGYTF.

Note on this clone: It may be a read error: a sequence one base away is much more abundant. Written as DNA, the CDR3 is TGTGCCAGTCAATACGGACAGGGAAGGTCGGGAGGGACCACCGGGGAGCTGTTTTTT. Translation gives CASQYGQGRSGGTTGELFF. The gene calls are TRBV6-2 or TRBV6-3 and TRBJ2-2; tentatively, D is TRBD1 or TRBD2 (8 bases each). V was pared by 9 bases and J by 4 bases, with 30 bases between. The V gene's germline CDR1 is MNHEY and CDR2 SVGEGT. The CDR3 covers 19 residues.

This clone has a handful of counts. A much larger clonotype is one base distant, so this may be a read error. The chain recombines TRBV6-1 with TRBJ2-1; 9 bases are shared with TRBD2. CDR3 length: 16 residues. J gave up 5 bases and V 6 bases, and 11 bases lay outside the gene matches. The germline gives CDR1 MNHNS, CDR2 SASEGT. The CDR3 DNA is TGTGCCAGCAGCTCCTATGGACTAGCGTATGACAATGAGCAGTTCTTC. Amino acids: CASSSYGLAYDNEQFF.

This clone came up a few times. J is TRBJ1-2 and V is TRBV28; tentatively, D is TRBD1 (5 bases). CDR1 and CDR2 (germline): MDHEN, SYDVKM. CDR3 length: 13 amino acids. V lost 4 bases and J lost 5, with 11 bases in between. CDR3 sequence: CASSSGLLYGYTF. The CDR3 bases are TGTGCCAGCAGTTCGGGACTCCTATATGGCTACACCTTC.

This chain connects TRBV13 to TRBJ1-1; D uncertain. Trimming took off 7 bases at V and 11 bases at J, with 41 bases between the two ends. Germline CDR1 PRHDT, CDR2 FYEKMQ (reference sequence). The CDR3 sequence is 20 residues long. The CDR3 region is CASIPSGPDRVEARMNRAFF. The CDR3 nucleotides read TGTGCCAGCATTCCCTCCGGTCCTGACCGCGTTGAGGCTAGGATGAACCGGGCTTTCTTT.

As regards this clone: A much larger clone differs by one base, so this may be a read error. This chain links TRBV2 with TRBJ2-5; TRBD2 matches 13 bases. CDR3 length equals 17 residues. From germline, CDR1 is SNHLY and CDR2 FYNNEI. V trimming: 7 bases; J trimming: 4 bases; junction bases outside the gene matches: 12. The CDR3 DNA follows: TGTGCCAGCACCCAAGAGCGGACTAGCGGGGGCGGAGAGACCCAGTACTTC. Amino acids: CASTQERTSGGGETQYF.

This clone was picked up many times. The chain recombines TRBV2 with TRBJ1-5, with D perhaps TRBD1 (6 bases). Germline CDR1 and CDR2: SNHLY and FYNNEI. Trimming shortened V by 6 bases and J by 5 bases, and 11 bases separated the two germline ends. CDR3 length equals 13 residues. The CDR3 DNA sequence: TGTGCCAGCAGCCCCAACAGGGATCAGCCCCAGCATTTT. Protein product: CASSPNRDQPQHF.

This clone has ten or more counts. This chain connects TRBV20-1 to TRBJ1-5; TRBD1 matches at 12 bases. Germline CDR1 is DFQATT and CDR2 is SNEGSKA (reference sequence). The CDR3 contains 17 residues. The J segment lost 6 bases and the V segment lost 1 base, leaving 10 bases of the junction unmatched. CDR3 residues: CSARGQGDRGPGQPQHF. In DNA form, the CDR3 reads TGCAGTGCTAGAGGACAAGGGGACAGGGGGCCGGGTCAGCCCCAGCATTTT.

As to this clone: A junction end diverges from the germline sequence, so it may reflect a read error. This chain connects TRBV7-2 to TRBJ2-7; D remains unclear. The CDR3 covers 13 residues. Germline V gives CDR1 SGHTA, CDR2 FQGNSA. CDR3 sequence: CASSLFRNDEQYF. The CDR3 nucleotides read TGCGCCAGCAGCCTCTTCCGGAACGACGAGCAGTACTTC.

This clone has more than one count but fewer than ten. A much larger clone sits a single nucleotide away, making a read error possible. This rearrangement joins TRBV29-1 to TRBJ2-3; D unresolved. Germline values: CDR1 SQVTM, CDR2 ANQGSEA. The CDR3 totals 11 residues. The CDR3 protein is CRPYPPDTQYF. The DNA of the CDR3 is TGCAGACCTTACCCACCAGATACGCAGTATTTT.

With regard to this clone: A much larger clone lies a single base off, so this may be a read error. This CDR3 reads CASSIEFSGGTDTQYF. CDR3 bases: TGCGCCAGCAGCATCGAGTTTAGTGGTGGCACAGATACGCAGTATTTT. The chain recombines TRBV5-1 with TRBJ2-3, with unresolved D. Germline CDR1 reads SGHRS; CDR2 reads YFSETQ. V dropped 4 bases and J dropped 1 base, with 16 bases sitting between them. The CDR3 is made up of 16 amino acids.

This clone was detected a few times. This may be a read error, as it is one base from a much larger clone. This chain links TRBV9 with TRBJ2-3; TRBD2 matches at 9 bases. Germline V gene data show CDR1 as SGDLS and CDR2 as YYNGEE. J lost 0 bases, V lost 1 base, and 6 bases had no gene match. This CDR3 is 17 amino acids long. The CDR3 sequence is CASSVSRLADSTDTQYF. CDR3 nucleotide sequence: TGTGCCAGCAGCGTATCCCGACTAGCGGATAGCACAGATACGCAGTATTTT. The entire variable domain, with the rest obtained from reference TRBV9 and TRBJ2-3, is as follows: DSGVTQTPKHLITATGQRVTLRCSPRSGDLSVYWYQQSLDQGLQFLIQYYNGEERAKGNILERFSAQQFPDLHSELNLSSLELGDSALYFCASSVSRLADSTDTQYFGPGTRLTVL.

At least ten counts were recorded for this clone. The V and J genes are TRBV11-2 and TRBJ2-3; 14 bases agree with TRBD2. Germline CDR1 SGHAT, CDR2 FQNNGV. This CDR3 spans 17 amino acids. The J segment lost 1 base and the V segment lost 5 bases, leaving 5 bases of the junction unmatched. In nucleotides, the CDR3 is TGTGCCAGCAGCCCATCGGGACTAGCGGGAGGCACAGATACGCAGTATTTT. It is translated as CASSPSGLAGGTDTQYF.

This clone was detected ten times or more. The CDR3 DNA reads TGTGCCAGCAGTTTAAGTCTGGGGCGGCAAGAGACCCAGTACTTC. Encoded protein: CASSLSLGRQETQYF. The rearrangement joins TRBV12-3 or TRBV12-4 to TRBJ2-5, with a weak D call TRBD1 (5 bases). Trimming left V 2 bases short and J 2 bases short, with 12 bases between. There are 15 residues in the CDR3.

This clone has more than one count but fewer than ten. The V gene is TRBV6-1, the J gene TRBJ1-3, with D hard to call. This CDR3 is built from 12 residues. The V gene's germline CDR1 is MNHNS and CDR2 SASEGT. The V end lost 3 bases, the J end lost 8 bases, and 8 bases lay between the germline ends. CDR3 in DNA: TGTGCCAGCAGTGAGGGTATAGACACCATATATTTT. This codes for CASSEGIDTIYF.

In this sample, this clone turned up a few times. V is TRBV6-2 or TRBV6-3 and J is TRBJ2-3; D is ambiguous. Trimming shortened V by 8 bases and J by 2 bases, and 14 bases separated the two germline ends. From germline, CDR1 is MNHEY and CDR2 SVGEGT. The CDR3 has 14 residues. As DNA, the CDR3 is TGTGCCAGCGAAGTCAATGGGCCCACAGATACGCAGTATTTT. It specifies CASEVNGPTDTQYF.

This rearrangement joins TRBV20-1 to TRBJ2-7; D is perhaps TRBD2 (6 bases). Trimming cost V 7 bases and J 3 bases, with 16 bases left between them. This CDR3 has 13 amino acids. The germline V gene encodes CDR1 DFQATT and CDR2 SNEGSKA (reference sequence). The CDR3 spells CSGSVDYSYEQYV. The CDR3 DNA is TGCAGTGGTAGTGTGGACTACAGCTACGAGCAGTACGTC.